One sample yielded the 20 T cell receptor beta chains listed below, sequenced in a study of shared clonotypes between healthy human individuals. Data came from immunoSEQ multiplex PCR; TCRdb stores just in-frame clones and leaves some out. The top ten hold under 0.45% of the sample, which has 2.3 million or so clones, roughly 93% seen once. The sequenced sample was naive CD4+ T cells from PBMCs. The subset was: CD45RA+ positively selected. These receptors came from a man aged 18 to 30 in good health. Some clones in this sample may be carry-over from other donors' samples.

This clone was detected only once. V and J are TRBV29-1 and TRBJ2-2; D call uncertain. Deletions cut 5 bases from V and 6 bases from J, with 10 bases between. The germline gives CDR1 SQVTM, CDR2 ANQGSEA. CDR3 length equals 12 residues. CDR3 DNA: TGCAGCGTTAATTTAAGGTCCGGGGAGCTGTTTTTT. Protein product: CSVNLRSGELFF.

The chain has TRBV18 and TRBJ2-3, with D perhaps matching TRBD1 or TRBD2 (6 bases each). Germline V CDR1 and CDR2: KGHSH, LQKENI. V was cut by 5 bases and J by 6 bases, with 21 bases left in between. CDR3 size: 16 residues. The CDR3 region has the DNA TGTGCCAGCTCATTCCTACTGGGGGGCGAGGCGGATACGCAGTATTTT. Encoded protein: CASSFLLGGEADTQYF.

The count of this clone is one. The V call is TRBV29-1, the J call TRBJ1-2; D is possibly TRBD1 (5 bases). This CDR3 is built from 16 residues. The V and J ends lost 5 bases and 5 bases respectively, with 24 bases between them. Germline lookup yields CDR1 SQVTM and CDR2 ANQGSEA. CDR3 nucleotide sequence: TGCAGCGTTTTACCCAGGGAGGGGAAAGCGGTATATGGCTACACCTTC. It specifies CSVLPREGKAVYGYTF.

V usage is TRBV6-5 and J usage is TRBJ2-5, with a possible D match to TRBD1 (5 bases). With 0 bases removed from V and 6 bases from J, the gap between germline ends came to 11 bases. Germline CDR1 reads MNHEY; CDR2 reads SVGAGI. This CDR3 comprises 14 residues. CDR3 nucleotide sequence: TGTGCCAGCAGTTACTCAACCAGGGAAAAGACCCAGTACTTC. Residues: CASSYSTREKTQYF.

The rearrangement joins TRBV5-4 to TRBJ1-1, with D tentatively TRBD1 (5 bases). Germline V CDR1 and CDR2: SGHNT, YYREEE (reference sequence). CDR3 length: 13 amino acids. Trimming stripped 4 bases from V and 7 bases from J, with 14 bases between. CDR3 loop: CASSPGEGLEAFF. CDR3 bases: TGTGCCAGCAGCCCCGGGGAGGGACTTGAAGCTTTCTTT.

The chain links TRBV28 to TRBJ2-7; weak D call: TRBD2 (6 bases). The germline V gene has CDR1 MDHEN and CDR2 SYDVKM. Trimming removed 2 bases at V and 2 bases at J, with 10 bases between. The CDR3 is 14 residues long. CDR3 sequence reads: CASSLPGGAYEQYF. The CDR3 DNA sequence: TGTGCCAGCAGTTTACCGGGCGGGGCCTACGAGCAGTACTTC.

V is TRBV30 and J is TRBJ2-7; perhaps TRBD1 as D (8 bases). V was pared by 3 bases and J by 11 bases, with 20 bases between. In germline, CDR1 is GTSNPN, CDR2 SVGIG (reference sequence). CDR3 length equals 13 residues. The CDR3 bases are TGTGCCTGGAGCGCGGGGGAAGGACAGGGAAAGTACTTC. Translation gives CAWSAGEGQGKYF.

This rearrangement joins TRBV7-9 to TRBJ1-2; D remains ambiguous. CDR1 and CDR2 from the germline V gene are SEHNR and FQNEAQ (reference sequence). V lost 3 bases and J lost 3, with 8 bases in between. This CDR3 spans 13 amino acids. CDR3 sequence: CASSFGQDYGYTF. DNA of the CDR3: TGTGCCAGCAGCTTCGGCCAAGACTATGGCTACACCTTC.

The chain joins TRBV6-1 to TRBJ2-5; D may be TRBD1 (6 bases). Looked up from germline, CDR1 is MNHNS and CDR2 is SASEGT. Trimming took 5 bases from V and 9 from J, leaving 19 bases between them. CDR3 length: 14 amino acids. This CDR3 is CASSQVTGGRAQYF. CDR3 DNA sequence: TGTGCCAGCAGTCAAGTGACAGGTGGTAGGGCCCAGTACTTC.

J is TRBJ2-2 and V is TRBV5-8; 10 bases align to TRBD1. Germline V lookup: CDR1 SGHTS, CDR2 YDEGEE. The CDR3 is made up of 17 amino acids. Germline trimming cut 4 bases from V and 4 bases from J; bases unmatched to any gene: 10. The CDR3 region is CASSMTGGAGITGELFF. The CDR3 nucleotides read TGTGCCAGCAGCATGACAGGGGGCGCGGGCATCACCGGGGAGCTGTTTTTT.

The V and J genes are TRBV4-3 and TRBJ1-1; D remains unclear. Germline V gene sequence: CDR1 LGHNA, CDR2 YSLEER. V lost 1 base and J 1 base, leaving 7 bases between the germline ends. This CDR3 comprises 14 residues. As DNA, the CDR3 is TGCGCCAGCAGCCAAGTGGGTCGGAACACTGAAGCTTTCTTT. Its protein is CASSQVGRNTEAFF.

This chain joins TRBV30 and TRBJ1-1, with TRBD1 matching 9 bases. The CDR3 consists of 15 residues. V gave up 5 bases and J gave up 9 bases; unmatched junction bases: 16. Germline CDR1 and CDR2: GTSNPN and SVGIG (reference sequence). CDR3 DNA: TGTGCCTGGGATCCGGGACAGGGCATTGCCCGTCAAGCTTTCTTT. Encoded protein: CAWDPGQGIARQAFF.

Of note for this clone: Other DNA sequences in this sample translate to the same CDR3. The CDR3 DNA is TGTGCCATCAGTGGAGGGTACGAGCAGTACTTC. Its protein is CAISGGYEQYF. This sequence joins TRBV10-3 and TRBJ2-7, with D possibly being TRBD2 (5 bases). Germline-derived CDR1 and CDR2 are ENHRY and SYGVKD. The CDR3 is 11 amino acids. V dropped 4 bases and J dropped 4 bases, with 5 bases sitting between them.

This clone was seen just once. The rearrangement uses TRBV29-1 and TRBJ2-7; 7 bases are shared with TRBD2. V shed 6 bases and J 3 bases; nucleotides not matched to a gene: 11. The CDR3 is 14 amino acids. In germline, CDR1 is SQVTM, CDR2 ANQGSEA. The CDR3 is CSVGGLLKGYEQYF. CDR3 nucleotide sequence: TGCAGCGTGGGGGGGTTGCTCAAGGGCTACGAGCAGTACTTC.

The rearrangement joins TRBV19 to TRBJ1-1; unclear D gene. This CDR3 comprises 16 residues. V lost 3 bases to trimming and J lost 5 bases, with 19 bases between them. From germline, CDR1 is LNHDA and CDR2 SQIVND (reference sequence). For the CDR3, the DNA is TGTGCCAGTAGTATTCTAACGACGCAGTCGGGGACTGAAGCTTTCTTT. Its translation: CASSILTTQSGTEAFF. The whole variable domain, remainder taken from reference TRBV19 and TRBJ1-1, is DGGITQSPKYLFRKEGQNVTLSCEQNLNHDAMYWYRQDPGQGLRLIYYSQIVNDFQKGDIAEGYSVSREKKESFPLTVTSAQKNPTAFYLCASSILTTQSGTEAFFGQGTRLTVV.

The J gene is TRBJ1-1, the V gene TRBV18; the D gene is possibly TRBD1 (5 bases). In germline, CDR1 is KGHSH, CDR2 LQKENI. This CDR3 spans 14 amino acids. The V and J ends lost 4 bases and 5 bases respectively, with 14 bases between them. For the CDR3, the DNA is TGTGCCAGCTCACAAGACAGTCAGGGTACTGAAGCTTTCTTT. Protein product: CASSQDSQGTEAFF. The variable domain in full, completed from reference TRBV18 and TRBJ1-1, reads NAGVMQNPRHLVRRRGQEARLRCSPMKGHSHVYWYRQLPEEGLKFMVYLQKENIIDESGMPKERFSAEFPKEGPSILRIQQVVRGDSAAYFCASSQDSQGTEAFFGQGTRLTVV.

This chain uses TRBV27 with TRBJ2-5; D uncertain. CDR3 size: 14 residues. The germline CDR1 and CDR2 sequences are MNHEY and SMNVEV (reference sequence). Trimming pared 4 bases from V and 7 bases from J, leaving 16 bases between. The CDR3 DNA is TGTGCCAGCAGTTCTTTCGACTCCCTGAGGACCCAGTACTTC. Amino acids: CASSSFDSLRTQYF.

The V gene is TRBV2, the J gene TRBJ2-1; 8 nucleotides line up with TRBD2. Looked up from germline, CDR1 is SNHLY and CDR2 is FYNNEI. This CDR3 region has 15 residues. Trimming cost V 6 bases and J 5 bases; bases outside gene matches: 9. As DNA, the CDR3 is TGTGCCAGCAGACCCTATAGCGGGAACAACAATGAGCAGTTCTTC. Protein product: CASRPYSGNNNEQFF.

The rearrangement joins TRBV4-1 to TRBJ1-4; 10 positions match TRBD1. Germline V gives CDR1 MGHRA, CDR2 YSYEKL. Trimming at V came to 2 bases and at J to 12 bases, leaving 9 bases not matched to a gene. The CDR3 runs 15 residues. The CDR3 DNA reads as TGCGCCAGCAGCCAACCCCCTCGACAGGGGGCGGAACTGTTTTTT. Translated, it gives CASSQPPRQGAELFF.

The V gene is TRBV23-1, the J gene TRBJ2-7, with 9 bases aligning to TRBD1. TRBV23-1 is marked as an open reading frame, function uncertain. This CDR3 region has 16 residues. V shed 3 bases and J 2 bases; nucleotides not matched to a gene: 8. The CDR3 DNA is TGCGCCAGCAGTCAGAACCGGGACAGGGACACCTACGAGCAGTACTTC. It yields the protein CASSQNRDRDTYEQYF.